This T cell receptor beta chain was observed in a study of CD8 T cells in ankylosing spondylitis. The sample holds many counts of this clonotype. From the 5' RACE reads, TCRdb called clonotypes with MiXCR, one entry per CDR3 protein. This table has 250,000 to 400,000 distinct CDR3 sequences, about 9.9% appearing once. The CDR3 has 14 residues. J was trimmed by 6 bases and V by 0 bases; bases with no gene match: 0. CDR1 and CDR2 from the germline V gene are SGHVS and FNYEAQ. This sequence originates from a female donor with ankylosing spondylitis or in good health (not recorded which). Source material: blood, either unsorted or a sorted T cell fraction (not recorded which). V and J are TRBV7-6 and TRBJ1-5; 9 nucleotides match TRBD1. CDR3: CASSLAGQGQPQHF. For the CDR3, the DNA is TGTGCCAGCAGCTTAGCGGGACAGGGTCAGCCCCAGCATTTT. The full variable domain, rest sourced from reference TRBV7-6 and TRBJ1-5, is GAGVSQSPRYKVTKRGQDVALRCDPISGHVSLYWYRQALGQGPEFLTYFNYEAQQDKSGLPNDRFSAERPEGSISTLTIQRTEQRDSAMYRCASSLAGQGQPQHFGDGTRLSIL.